The T cell receptor beta chain under discussion was sequenced for a study of T cell changes during pregnancy in multiple sclerosis. Germline V gene data show CDR1 as MNHEY and CDR2 as SVGAGI. With V trimmed by 6 bases and J by 1 base, 5 bases remained unmatched. The CDR3 consists of 15 residues. This clone was detected once. Clones were sequenced by immunoSEQ multiplex PCR, and TCRdb holds only the in-frame ones, with some missing. The data hold tens of thousands of clones, with about 89% observed a single time. The sequencing here drew on CD8+ T cells from peripheral blood mononuclear cells, taken in the first trimester of pregnancy. The TCR was taken from a female donor in good health, enrolled as a control in a pregnancy study. The chain joins TRBV6-5 to TRBJ2-2; 7 bases are shared with TRBD1. The CDR3 loop is CASRAGTVNTGELFF. CDR3 DNA sequence: TGTGCCAGCAGAGCCGGGACAGTGAACACCGGGGAGCTGTTTTTT.